This T cell receptor beta chain comes out of a study of T cell changes during pregnancy in multiple sclerosis. The germline V gene has CDR1 SEHNR and CDR2 FQNEAQ (reference sequence). V shed 5 bases and J 3 bases; nucleotides not matched to a gene: 8. The CDR3 length is 15 residues. Repertoires were generated with immunoSEQ multiplex PCR, while TCRdb's copy carries only in-frame clones and drops some. The data show around 100,000 clones, 90% to 95% seen once. This clone has a handful of counts. The input for sequencing was peripheral blood, taken before pregnancy. The clonotype comes from a female donor with multiple sclerosis, enrolled in a pregnancy study. The chain employs TRBV7-9 and TRBJ1-2; 8 bases align to TRBD1. Written as DNA, the CDR3 is TGTGCCAGCAGCCTCATTGACAGGGGTTACTATGGCTACACCTTC. This translates into CASSLIDRGYYGYTF.